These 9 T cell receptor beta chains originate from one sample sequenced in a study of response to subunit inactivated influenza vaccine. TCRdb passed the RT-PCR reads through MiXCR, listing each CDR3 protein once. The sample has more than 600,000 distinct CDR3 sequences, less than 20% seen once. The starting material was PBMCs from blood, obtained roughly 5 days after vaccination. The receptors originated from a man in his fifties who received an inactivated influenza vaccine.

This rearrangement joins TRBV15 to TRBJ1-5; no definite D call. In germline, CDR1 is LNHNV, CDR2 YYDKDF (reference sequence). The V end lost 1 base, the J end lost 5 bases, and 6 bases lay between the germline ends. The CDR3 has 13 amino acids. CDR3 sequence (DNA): TGTGCCACCAGCAGAGTTGGGGATCAGCCCCAGCATTTT. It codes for CATSRVGDQPQHF.

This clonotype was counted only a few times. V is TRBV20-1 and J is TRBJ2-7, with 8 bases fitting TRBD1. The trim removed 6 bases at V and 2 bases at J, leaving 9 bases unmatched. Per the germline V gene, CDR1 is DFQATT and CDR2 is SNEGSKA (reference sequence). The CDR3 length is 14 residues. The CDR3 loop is CSAPPGTGTYEQYF. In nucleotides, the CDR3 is TGCAGTGCACCCCCCGGGACAGGCACCTACGAGCAGTACTTC.

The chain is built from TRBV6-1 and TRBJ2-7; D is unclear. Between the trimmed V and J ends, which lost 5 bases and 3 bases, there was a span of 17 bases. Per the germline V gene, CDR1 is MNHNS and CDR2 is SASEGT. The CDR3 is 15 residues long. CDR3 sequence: CASSLGSVKLYEQYF. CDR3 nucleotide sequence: TGTGCCAGCAGTCTTGGGTCCGTAAAACTCTACGAGCAGTACTTC.

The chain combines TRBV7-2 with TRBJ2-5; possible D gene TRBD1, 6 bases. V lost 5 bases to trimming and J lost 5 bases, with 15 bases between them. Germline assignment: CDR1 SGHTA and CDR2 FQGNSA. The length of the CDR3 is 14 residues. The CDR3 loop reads CASSPRGGHETQYF. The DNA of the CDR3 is TGTGCCAGCAGCCCCCGTGGGGGCCACGAGACCCAGTACTTC. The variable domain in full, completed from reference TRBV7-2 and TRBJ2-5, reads GAGVSQSPSNKVTEKGKDVELRCDPISGHTALYWYRQSLGQGLEFLIYFQGNSAPDKSGLPSDRFSAERTGGSVSTLTIQRTQQEDSAVYLCASSPRGGHETQYFGPGTRLLVL.

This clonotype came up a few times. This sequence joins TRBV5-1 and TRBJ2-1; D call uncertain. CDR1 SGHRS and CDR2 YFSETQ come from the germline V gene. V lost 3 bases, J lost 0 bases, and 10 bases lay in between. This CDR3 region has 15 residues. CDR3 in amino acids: CASSSNEVSYNEQFF. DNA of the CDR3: TGCGCCAGCAGCTCAAACGAGGTCTCCTACAATGAGCAGTTCTTC.

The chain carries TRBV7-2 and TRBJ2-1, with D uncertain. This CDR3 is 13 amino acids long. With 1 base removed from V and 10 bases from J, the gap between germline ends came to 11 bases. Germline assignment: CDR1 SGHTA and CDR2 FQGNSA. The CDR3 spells CASSLGVRKEQFF. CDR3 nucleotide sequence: TGTGCCAGCAGCTTAGGAGTACGAAAGGAGCAGTTCTTC. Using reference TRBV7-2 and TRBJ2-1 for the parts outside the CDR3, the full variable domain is GAGVSQSPSNKVTEKGKDVELRCDPISGHTALYWYRQSLGQGLEFLIYFQGNSAPDKSGLPSDRFSAERTGGSVSTLTIQRTQQEDSAVYLCASSLGVRKEQFFGPGTRLTVL.

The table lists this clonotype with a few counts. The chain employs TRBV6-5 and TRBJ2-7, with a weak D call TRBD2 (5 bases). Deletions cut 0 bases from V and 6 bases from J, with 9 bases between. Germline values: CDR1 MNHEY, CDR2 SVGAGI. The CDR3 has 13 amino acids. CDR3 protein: CASSYSRGLEQYF. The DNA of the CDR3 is TGTGCCAGCAGTTACTCGAGAGGGCTCGAGCAGTACTTC.

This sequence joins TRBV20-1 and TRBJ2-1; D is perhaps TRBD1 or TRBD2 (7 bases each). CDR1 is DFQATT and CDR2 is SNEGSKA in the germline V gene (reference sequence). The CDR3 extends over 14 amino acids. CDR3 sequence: CSVGGGRVGNEQFF. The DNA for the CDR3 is TGCAGCGTAGGGGGCGGGAGAGTGGGAAATGAGCAGTTCTTC.

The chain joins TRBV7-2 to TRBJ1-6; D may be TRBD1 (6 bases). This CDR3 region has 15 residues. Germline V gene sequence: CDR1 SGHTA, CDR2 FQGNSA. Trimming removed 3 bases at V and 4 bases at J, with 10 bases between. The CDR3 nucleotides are TGTGCCAGCAGCTTCATACAGGGTTATAATTCACCCCTCCACTTT. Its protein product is CASSFIQGYNSPLHF.